The 2 T cell receptor beta chains listed next were all sequenced from one sample in a study of blood T cell repertoires in COVID-19. The table came from immunoSEQ multiplex PCR; TCRdb's copy has only in-frame clones and leaves some out. Counted here are about 210,000 clones, about nine tenths occurring once; the ten biggest clones make up approximately 10%. Source material: PBMCs or T cells enriched from blood (not recorded which). Source of these receptors: a man aged 18 to 30 with acute COVID-19.

The gene calls are TRBV28 and TRBJ2-3; weak D call: TRBD2 (6 bases). V lost 6 bases and J 2 bases, leaving 18 bases between the germline ends. The CDR3 has 16 amino acids. The germline V gene encodes CDR1 MDHEN and CDR2 SYDVKM. The CDR3 region has the DNA TGTGCCAGCAGCCCCACCGGGACGGACTACACAGATACGCAGTATTTT. Amino acids: CASSPTGTDYTDTQYF.

The CDR3 loop reads CASSWGRDLSTEAFF. The CDR3 DNA sequence: TGCGCCAGCAGCTGGGGCAGGGATCTGAGTACTGAAGCTTTCTTT. J is TRBJ1-1 and V is TRBV5-1; the D gene is possibly TRBD1 (5 bases). Germline V lookup: CDR1 SGHRS, CDR2 YFSETQ. V was shortened by 3 bases and J by 5 bases, with 17 bases between the two germline ends. This CDR3 has 15 residues.